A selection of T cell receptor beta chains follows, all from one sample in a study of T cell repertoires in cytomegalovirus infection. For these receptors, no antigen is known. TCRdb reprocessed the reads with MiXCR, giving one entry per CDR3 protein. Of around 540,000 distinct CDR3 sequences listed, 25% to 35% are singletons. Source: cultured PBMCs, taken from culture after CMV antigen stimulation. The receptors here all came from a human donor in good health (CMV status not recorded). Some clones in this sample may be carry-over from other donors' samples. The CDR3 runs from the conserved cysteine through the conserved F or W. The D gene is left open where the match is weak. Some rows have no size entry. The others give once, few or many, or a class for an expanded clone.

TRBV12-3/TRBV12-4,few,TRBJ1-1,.,CASSLGVKDTEAFF,TGTGCCAGCAGTTTAGGTGTCAAGGACACTGAAGCTTTCTTT
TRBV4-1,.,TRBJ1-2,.,CASSQMGSANYGYTF,TGCGCCAGCAGCCAAATGGGATCGGCTAACTATGGCTACACCTTC
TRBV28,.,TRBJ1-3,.,CASSSPTVPRNTIYF,TGTGCCAGCAGTTCACCGACTGTTCCCCGGAACACCATATATTTT
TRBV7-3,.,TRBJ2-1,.,CASSLPEEHNEQFF,TGTGCCAGCAGCTTACCGGAGGAACACAATGAGCAGTTCTTC
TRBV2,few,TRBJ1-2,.,CASSERQVYGYTF,TGTGCCAGCAGTGAAAGACAGGTCTATGGCTACACCTTC
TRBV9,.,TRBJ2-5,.,CASSVGGTQETQYF,TGTGCCAGCAGCGTAGGCGGGACCCAAGAGACCCAGTACTTC
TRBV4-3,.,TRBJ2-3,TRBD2,CASSQTSGATDTQYF,TGCGCCAGCAGCCAAACTAGCGGGGCCACAGATACGCAGTATTTT
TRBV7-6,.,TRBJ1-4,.,CASSPEWSLREKLFF,TGTGCCAGCAGCCCTGAATGGAGTTTGAGGGAAAAACTGTTTTTT
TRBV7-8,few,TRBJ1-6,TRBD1,CASSFSGGTVYNSPLHF,TGTGCCAGCAGCTTCTCCGGCGGGACAGTTTATAATTCACCCCTCCACTTT
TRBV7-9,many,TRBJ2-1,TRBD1,CASSQRTGVFYNEQFF,TGTGCCAGCAGTCAAAGGACAGGGGTCTTCTACAATGAGCAGTTCTTC
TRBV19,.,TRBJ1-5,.,CASSMWGGGRSNQPQHF,TGTGCCAGTAGTATGTGGGGGGGCGGCCGCAGCAATCAGCCCCAGCATTTT
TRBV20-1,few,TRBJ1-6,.,CSADSDKRRSPLHF,TGCAGTGCTGATAGCGATAAGCGGCGATCACCCCTCCACTTT
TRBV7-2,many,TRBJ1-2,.,CASSPEGIGYTF,TGTGCCAGCAGCCCAGAGGGGATTGGCTACACCTTC
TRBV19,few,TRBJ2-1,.,CASSIDTDNEQFF,TGTGCCAGTAGTATTGACACAGACAATGAGCAGTTCTTC
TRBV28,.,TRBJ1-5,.,CASSSLQGEQPQHF,TGTGCCAGCAGTTCTCTACAGGGAGAGCAGCCCCAGCATTTT
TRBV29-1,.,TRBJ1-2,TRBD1,CSVDGTAIGYTF,TGCAGCGTTGATGGGACAGCTATCGGCTACACCTTC
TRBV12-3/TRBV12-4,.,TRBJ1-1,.,CASRLGGTEAFF,TGTGCCAGCAGGCTAGGCGGCACTGAAGCTTTCTTT